The T cell receptor (beta chain) under discussion was sequenced for a study of T-cell memory formation after mild COVID-19. On the study more broadly: Clustering of TCRs was largely donor specific.

This clonotype was picked up a small number of times. The antigen remains unidentified. TCRdb reprocessed the 5' RACE reads via MiXCR and lists one record per CDR3 protein. The data show about half a million distinct CDR3 sequences, with around a sixth seen just once and approximately 13% held by the top ten. The germline V gene has CDR1 SGHRS and CDR2 YFSETQ. Trimming took off 4 bases at V and 5 bases at J, with 15 bases between the two ends. This CDR3 has 14 residues. Broader study findings: Certain responding clones were present in pre-infection memory, suggesting participation of cross-reactive memory. CD4+ bias marked clones expanding day 15 to 37, unlike balanced contracting clones. Contracting CD8+ clones were enriched in EMRA, CD4+ mainly in CM and EM.

The chain employs TRBV5-1 and TRBJ2-5, with D possibly being TRBD2 (6 bases). The source of this sequence is an adult woman who had mild COVID-19 (a few samples of this study predate the infection). Cell type and time point are not known. The sequencing input was PBMCs or a T cell subset sorted from them (not recorded which). CDR3 DNA sequence: TGCGCCAGCAGCCCACGGGACTTTCGGGAGACCCAGTACTTC. Protein sequence: CASSPRDFRETQYF.